Each of the 5 T cell receptor beta chains below was sequenced from the same sample in a study of cytomegalovirus exposure and HLA in healthy donors. This table comes from immunoSEQ multiplex PCR, and its TCRdb copy is limited to in-frame clones, with some not included. The sample shows some 150,000 clones, more than 75% of them seen only once. Specimen: PBMCs. Source of these receptors: a man aged 18 to 35 in good health and CMV-seronegative.

This clone has a single count. The genes are TRBV11-2 and TRBJ1-6; D is uncertain. The CDR3 has 16 amino acids. CDR1 and CDR2 from the germline V gene are SGHAT and FQNNGV. V was clipped by 5 bases and J by 4 bases, with 15 bases between them. The CDR3 here is CASSPRALGYNSPLHF. The CDR3 nucleotides read TGTGCCAGCAGCCCGAGGGCATTAGGATATAATTCACCCCTCCACTTT. Looking up the rest from reference TRBV11-2 and TRBJ1-6 gives the full variable domain: EAGVAQSPRYKIIEKRQSVAFWCNPISGHATLYWYQQILGQGPKLLIQFQNNGVVDDSQLPKDRFSAERLKGVDSTLKIQPAKLEDSAVYLCASSPRALGYNSPLHFGNGTRLTVT.

The rearrangement joins TRBV4-2 to TRBJ1-1, with 7 bases fitting TRBD1. Trimming took 0 bases from V and 3 from J; bases not matched to a gene: 7. Per the germline V gene, CDR1 is LGHNA and CDR2 is YNFKEQ. The CDR3 is 16 amino acids. CDR3 in amino acids: CASSQETGAWDTEAFF. CDR3 sequence (DNA): TGTGCCAGCAGCCAAGAAACAGGGGCCTGGGACACTGAAGCTTTCTTT.

The rearrangement links TRBV7-6 to TRBJ2-7, with D perhaps matching TRBD2 (6 bases). The V gene lost 4 bases and the J gene lost 6 bases, with 10 bases spanning the gap. This CDR3 is 12 amino acids long. CDR1 is SGHVS and CDR2 is FNYEAQ in the germline V gene. The DNA for the CDR3 is TGTGCCAGCAGCTCCCCCGGGGGCGAGCAGTACTTC. Its translation: CASSSPGGEQYF. Full variable domain (missing parts from reference TRBV7-6 and TRBJ2-7): GAGVSQSPRYKVTKRGQDVALRCDPISGHVSLYWYRQALGQGPEFLTYFNYEAQQDKSGLPNDRFSAERPEGSISTLTIQRTEQRDSAMYRCASSSPGGEQYFGPGTRLTVT.

The V gene is TRBV5-1, the J gene TRBJ2-3; D is perhaps TRBD2 (6 bases). Deletions cut 0 bases from V and 2 bases from J, with 7 bases between. The CDR3 extends over 14 amino acids. In germline, CDR1 is SGHRS, CDR2 YFSETQ. In DNA form, the CDR3 reads TGCGCCAGCAGCTTGGAGGACTACACAGATACGCAGTATTTT. Translation: CASSLEDYTDTQYF.

This sequence joins TRBV11-2 and TRBJ2-2, with TRBD1 matching 7 bases. This CDR3 is built from 18 residues. V dropped 5 bases and J dropped 2; count of bases not matched to a gene: 14. The germline CDR1 and CDR2 sequences are SGHAT and FQNNGV. The CDR3 protein is CASSRQGPSVANTGELFF. The CDR3 DNA reads TGTGCCAGCAGCCGACAGGGCCCTTCGGTAGCCAACACCGGGGAGCTGTTTTTT.